The 31 T cell receptor beta chains listed next were all sequenced from one sample in a study of cytomegalovirus exposure and HLA in healthy donors. The method was immunoSEQ multiplex PCR; TCRdb's version includes in-frame clones alone and lacks a portion of them. The data show 130,000 to 150,000 clones, almost 85% seen once. The sample taken for sequencing was PBMCs. The receptor source for this set is a woman younger than 45 in good health and CMV-seronegative.

V usage is TRBV5-8 and J usage is TRBJ1-6; 11 bases match TRBD1. Trimming took 4 bases from V and 7 from J; bases not matched to a gene: 4. CDR1 and CDR2 (germline): SGHTS, YDEGEE. This CDR3 is built from 15 residues. DNA for the CDR3: TGTGCCAGCAGCCGAGGGACAGGGGGGAATTCACCCCTCCACTTT. It translates to CASSRGTGGNSPLHF.

The CDR3: CASSGGTSNTEAFF. In nucleotides, the CDR3 is TGCGCCAGCAGCGGTGGGACAAGCAACACTGAAGCTTTCTTT. The rearrangement uses TRBV5-1 and TRBJ1-1, with D possibly TRBD1 on 6 matching bases. Per the germline V gene, CDR1 is SGHRS and CDR2 is YFSETQ. Trimming took 4 bases from V and 2 from J, leaving 12 bases between them. This CDR3 contains 14 residues.

The chain carries TRBV6-1 and TRBJ2-3; 9 positions agree with TRBD2. CDR1 is MNHNS, CDR2 SASEGT, per germline. CDR3 length: 15 amino acids. Losses at the gene ends were 2 bases for V and 3 bases for J; bases not matched to a gene: 3. The CDR3 coding sequence is TGTGCCAGCAGTGAATGGGGACTAGCAACAGATACGCAGTATTTT. Translated: CASSEWGLATDTQYF.

J is TRBJ1-2 and V is TRBV25-1, with 11 nucleotides matching TRBD1. The germline gives CDR1 MGHDK, CDR2 SYGVNS. The length of the CDR3 is 15 residues. Losses at the gene ends were 2 bases for V and 7 bases for J; bases not matched to a gene: 6. The CDR3 sequence is CASSESWTGGFGYTF. The CDR3 DNA follows: TGTGCCAGCAGTGAAAGTTGGACAGGGGGCTTTGGCTACACCTTC.

The V gene is TRBV19, the J gene TRBJ1-4; D gene unclear. The CDR3 consists of 14 residues. V was trimmed by 5 bases and J by 8 bases, leaving 15 bases between them. Germline V gene sequence: CDR1 LNHDA, CDR2 SQIVND (reference sequence). The CDR3 loop reads CASSDRDQGEKLFF. Written as DNA, the CDR3 is TGTGCCAGTAGTGACCGGGATCAAGGGGAAAAACTGTTTTTT.

The CDR3 nucleotides read TGTGCCAGCAGTTACGAACCTGCGGGTGTGGATGAGCAGTTCTTC. Residues: CASSYEPAGVDEQFF. The gene calls are TRBV6-5 and TRBJ2-1; weak D call: TRBD2 (5 bases). Between the trimmed V and J ends, which lost 2 bases and 8 bases, there was a span of 16 bases. Germline V lookup: CDR1 MNHEY, CDR2 SVGAGI. The CDR3 covers 15 residues.

In its sample, this clone was seen once. The chain recombines TRBV28 with TRBJ1-2; TRBD1 matches 8 bases. V gave up 4 bases and J gave up 1 base; unmatched junction bases: 11. CDR3 size: 17 residues. CDR1 MDHEN and CDR2 SYDVKM come from the germline V gene. The CDR3 DNA sequence: TGTGCCAGCAGTTACTCCGGGACAGGTCGGGGTAACTATGGCTACACCTTC. Translated: CASSYSGTGRGNYGYTF.

This chain uses TRBV4-1 with TRBJ2-2, with 9 bases fitting TRBD1. CDR1 MGHRA and CDR2 YSYEKL come from the germline V gene. CDR3 length: 16 residues. J gave up 3 bases and V 0 bases, and 2 bases lay outside the gene matches. CDR3 region: CASSQEQGAYTGELFF. The CDR3 DNA reads TGCGCCAGCAGCCAAGAACAGGGGGCATACACCGGGGAGCTGTTTTTT.

CDR3 bases: TGTGCCAGCAGCAGGGACAGGAGCTCTGGGGCCAACGTCCTGACTTTC. Translating gives CASSRDRSSGANVLTF. This chain uses TRBV21-1 with TRBJ2-6; the table's D call of TRBD1 was not tested on the DNA. TRBV21-1 is a recognized pseudogene. CDR3 length equals 16 residues.

The rearrangement uses TRBV7-2 and TRBJ1-2; 8 nucleotides match TRBD1. The CDR3 has 12 amino acids. Trimming took 5 bases from V and 6 from J; bases not matched to a gene: 2. The germline V gene has CDR1 SGHTA and CDR2 FQGNSA. The CDR3 bases are TGTGCCAGCAGCGACAGGGGAAATGGCTACACCTTC. It specifies CASSDRGNGYTF.

V and J are TRBV5-1 and TRBJ2-7; 7 nucleotides match TRBD2. V was pared by 4 bases and J by 4 bases, with 8 bases of the junction left unmatched. From germline, CDR1 is SGHRS and CDR2 YFSETQ. The CDR3 length is 14 residues. The CDR3 protein is CASSLGDYQYEQYF. The CDR3 DNA sequence: TGCGCCAGCAGCCTAGGGGACTACCAGTACGAGCAGTACTTC. Looking up the rest from reference TRBV5-1 and TRBJ2-7 gives the full variable domain: KAGVTQTPRYLIKTRGQQVTLSCSPISGHRSVSWYQQTPGQGLQFLFEYFSETQRNKGNFPGRFSGRQFSNSRSEMNVSTLELGDSALYLCASSLGDYQYEQYFGPGTRLTVT.

The rearrangement links TRBV7-9 to TRBJ2-1; 10 bases align to TRBD2. The V segment lost 1 base and the J segment 8 bases; nucleotides outside the gene matches: 8. Per germline, CDR1 SEHNR and CDR2 FQNEAQ (reference sequence). This CDR3 contains 16 residues. The chain's CDR3 is CASSLGSGGSGDEQFF. The CDR3, as DNA: TGTGCCAGCAGCTTAGGTAGCGGGGGGTCGGGCGATGAGCAGTTCTTC.

The V and J genes are TRBV19 and TRBJ1-2; 8 nucleotides line up with TRBD1. The CDR3 is made up of 14 amino acids. V gave up 6 bases and J gave up 4 bases; unmatched junction bases: 7. From germline, CDR1 is LNHDA and CDR2 SQIVND (reference sequence). CDR3 nucleotide sequence: TGTGCCAGTAGCGACAGGGGTTCCTTCTATGGCTACACCTTC. Its translation: CASSDRGSFYGYTF.

This chain uses TRBV29-1 with TRBJ2-3; 10 bases are a match to TRBD1. The junction had 7 bases not matched to a gene; V was cut back by 0 bases and J by 4 bases. CDR1 is SQVTM, CDR2 ANQGSEA, per germline. The CDR3 has 16 residues. CDR3 coding DNA: TGCAGCGTTGAAGACTTTGGGACAGGGGACGCAGATACGCAGTATTTT. Translation: CSVEDFGTGDADTQYF.

The V gene is TRBV11-2, the J gene TRBJ2-7, with 8 positions matching TRBD1. The germline CDR1 and CDR2 sequences are SGHAT and FQNNGV. V was pared by 1 base and J by 0 bases, with 2 bases of the junction left unmatched. This CDR3 contains 15 residues. CDR3 coding DNA: TGTGCCAGCAGCTTAGCCGGACAGGGCTCCTACGAGCAGTACTTC. Amino acid sequence: CASSLAGQGSYEQYF.

This clone has more than one count but fewer than ten. The chain employs TRBV5-4 and TRBJ1-6; unclear D gene. CDR1 is SGHNT, CDR2 YYREEE, per germline (reference sequence). The CDR3 totals 12 residues. Trimming stripped 2 bases from V and 10 bases from J, with 7 bases between. The CDR3 protein is CASSLDRSPLHF. CDR3 DNA: TGTGCCAGCAGCTTAGATAGATCACCCCTCCACTTT.

This clone was seen a few times. V gene TRBV7-3 combines with J gene TRBJ2-2; 7 bases fit TRBD1. The length of the CDR3 is 13 residues. J was trimmed by 8 bases and V by 5 bases; bases with no gene match: 5. CDR1 and CDR2 from the germline V gene are SGHTA and FQGTGA. CDR3 in amino acids: CASSLRQGGELFF. The DNA for the CDR3 is TGTGCCAGCAGCCTAAGACAGGGTGGGGAGCTGTTTTTT. Full variable domain (rest looked up from reference TRBV7-3 and TRBJ2-2): GAGVSQTPSNKVTEKGKYVELRCDPISGHTALYWYRQSLGQGPEFLIYFQGTGAADDSGLPNDRFFAVRPEGSVSTLKIQRTERGDSAVYLCASSLRQGGELFFGEGSRLTVL.

The genes are TRBV7-2 and TRBJ1-2; a possible D gene is TRBD1 (6 bases). V gave up 5 bases and J gave up 4 bases, with 14 bases separating them. Germline values: CDR1 SGHTA, CDR2 FQGNSA. The CDR3 totals 14 residues. The CDR3 loop reads CASSIGTFPYGYTF. The CDR3, as DNA: TGTGCCAGCAGCATAGGGACATTTCCCTATGGCTACACCTTC.

This clone was seen a single time. This chain joins TRBV5-4 and TRBJ1-3; 7 bases align to TRBD1. This CDR3 contains 16 residues. CDR1 SGHNT and CDR2 YYREEE come from the germline V gene (reference sequence). V lost 1 base and J lost 2; bases outside the gene matches: 6. The chain's CDR3 is CASSLTVTGAGNTIYF. For the CDR3, the DNA is TGTGCCAGCAGCTTGACAGTTACAGGGGCTGGAAACACCATATATTTT. Combining the CDR3 with reference TRBV5-4 and TRBJ1-3 gives the whole variable domain ETGVTQSPTHLIKTRGQQVTLRCSSQSGHNTVSWYQQALGQGPQFIFQYYREEENGRGNFPPRFSGLQFPNYSSELNVNALELDDSALYLCASSLTVTGAGNTIYFGEGSWLTVV.

This clone was observed a few times. The gene calls are TRBV4-2 and TRBJ2-1, with TRBD2 matching over 12 bases. This CDR3 comprises 18 residues. From germline, CDR1 is LGHNA and CDR2 YNFKEQ. With 1 base clipped from V and 6 bases from J, the junction kept 10 bases outside the gene matches. The CDR3 DNA reads as TGTGCCAGCAGCCAAGGGCTAGCGGGGGGGCACAGGGTCAATGAGCAGTTCTTC. Protein product: CASSQGLAGGHRVNEQFF.

Only a few counts were recorded for this clone. The gene calls are TRBV2 and TRBJ2-1, with 7 bases that match TRBD1. The CDR3 runs to 14 residues. CDR1 and CDR2 (germline): SNHLY, FYNNEI. V lost 4 bases and J lost 2; bases outside the gene matches: 2. CDR3 sequence (DNA): TGTGCCAGCAGTGCCAGGGGGACCTACAATGAGCAGTTCTTC. Protein: CASSARGTYNEQFF.

The V gene is TRBV5-4, the J gene TRBJ1-1, with a tentative D call TRBD1 (5 bases). The CDR3 covers 15 residues. Germline lookup yields CDR1 SGHNT and CDR2 YYREEE (reference sequence). V was pared by 4 bases and J by 0 bases, with 13 bases between. The CDR3 sequence is CASSPQLGVNTEAFF. CDR3 nucleotide sequence: TGTGCCAGCAGCCCACAGTTAGGGGTGAACACTGAAGCTTTCTTT.

The V call is TRBV4-2, the J call TRBJ2-3; 11 positions agree with TRBD2. The CDR3 covers 15 residues. V lost 3 bases and J lost 3; bases outside the gene matches: 2. CDR1 is LGHNA, CDR2 YNFKEQ, per germline. CDR3 nucleotide sequence: TGTGCCAGCAGCCAGGGACTAGCGGAAACAGATACGCAGTATTTT. Translated, it gives CASSQGLAETDTQYF.

CDR3 DNA sequence: TGTGCCAGCAGCCGCACAGGAACTGAAGCTTTCTTT. Translation gives CASSRTGTEAFF. V and J are TRBV7-9 and TRBJ1-1; perhaps TRBD1 as D (5 bases). V dropped 5 bases and J dropped 5 bases, with 9 bases sitting between them. The CDR3 spans 12 residues. Germline V gene lookup returns CDR1 SEHNR and CDR2 FQNEAQ (reference sequence).

The count of this clone is one. The rearrangement uses TRBV5-4 and TRBJ2-3; TRBD2 is a possible D gene (6 bases). Germline V gene lookup returns CDR1 SGHNT and CDR2 YYREEE (reference sequence). This CDR3 has 16 residues. The germline V and J ends were trimmed by 3 bases and 2 bases, with 16 bases remaining between them. CDR3 sequence: CASSSGTSANTDTQYF. The CDR3 DNA is TGTGCCAGCAGCTCAGGGACTTCCGCAAACACAGATACGCAGTATTTT.

The chain uses TRBV28 and TRBJ2-3, with a tentative D call TRBD2 (5 bases). There are 14 residues in the CDR3. V was pared by 9 bases and J by 2 bases, with 15 bases between. Germline lookup yields CDR1 MDHEN and CDR2 SYDVKM. DNA for the CDR3: TGTGCCAGTGGCCGGAGCGGAACCACAGATACGCAGTATTTT. Amino acids: CASGRSGTTDTQYF.

The rearrangement links TRBV14 to TRBJ1-1, with TRBD1 identical over 8 bases. CDR1 is SGHDN and CDR2 is FVKESK in the germline V gene. There are 13 residues in the CDR3. V lost 8 bases to trimming and J lost 7 bases; unmatched junction nucleotides: 9. Here the CDR3 DNA reads TGTGCCAGCCGCAGGGGGCCTGGCTTTGAAGCTTTCTTT. Translation: CASRRGPGFEAFF.

This chain joins TRBV4-1 and TRBJ1-1; 7 nucleotides line up with TRBD1. Germline V gene data show CDR1 as MGHRA and CDR2 as YSYEKL. This CDR3 has 15 residues. The junction had 6 bases not matched to a gene; V was cut back by 4 bases and J by 1 base. The CDR3 DNA is TGCGCCAGCAGCCTCCCACAGGGGAGGAACACTGAAGCTTTCTTT. Its protein product is CASSLPQGRNTEAFF.

This chain links TRBV11-2 with TRBJ2-2, with TRBD2 matching over 14 bases. V lost 5 bases and J lost 0; bases outside the gene matches: 5. Germline assignment: CDR1 SGHAT and CDR2 FQNNGV. There are 18 residues in the CDR3. This CDR3 reads CASSMRLAGGPNTGELFF. In DNA form, the CDR3 reads TGTGCCAGCAGCATGAGACTAGCGGGGGGGCCGAACACCGGGGAGCTGTTTTTT.

V usage is TRBV6-6 and J usage is TRBJ2-7; weak D call: TRBD2 (7 bases). Looked up from germline, CDR1 is MNHNY and CDR2 is SVGAGI (reference sequence). Trimming shortened V by 2 bases and J by 3 bases, and 17 bases separated the two germline ends. CDR3 length equals 16 residues. The CDR3 nucleotides read TGTGCCAGCAGTTACGACAGGTGGGGGGGCCTCTACGAGCAGTACTTC. It encodes CASSYDRWGGLYEQYF.

Only one count was recorded for this clone. This chain connects TRBV11-3 to TRBJ2-2; 10 bases agree with TRBD1. Germline-derived CDR1 and CDR2 are SGHNT and YENEEA. V gave up 1 base and J gave up 6 bases; unmatched junction bases: 2. The CDR3 is made up of 15 amino acids. CDR3 sequence (DNA): TGTGCCAGCAGCTTAGGGACAGGGGGTCCCGGGGAGCTGTTTTTT. Translation gives CASSLGTGGPGELFF.